This T cell receptor (beta chain) was sequenced for a study of cytomegalovirus exposure and HLA in healthy donors. Study details: An earlier analysis identified more than 95 million unique TCR beta sequences in 150 million to 200 million T cells.

The PCR used 60 Vbeta and 13 Jbeta primers. Libraries were prepared by immunoSEQ multiplex PCR; TCRdb keeps only in-frame clonotypes and omits some of them. The sample lists about 160,000 clones, around 85% occurring once. The sample consisted of PBMCs. The clonotype was recovered from a woman younger than 45 in good health and CMV-seronegative.

CDR3 in DNA: TGCGCCAGCAGCCAAGACCGACGGGCTGGGGCCAACGTCCTGACTTTC. Amino acids: CASSQDRRAGANVLTF. V is TRBV4-3 and J is TRBJ2-6; no firm D call. CDR3 size: 16 residues. Trimming pared 0 bases from V and 2 bases from J, leaving 8 bases between. Germline V gene data show CDR1 as LGHNA and CDR2 as YSLEER.